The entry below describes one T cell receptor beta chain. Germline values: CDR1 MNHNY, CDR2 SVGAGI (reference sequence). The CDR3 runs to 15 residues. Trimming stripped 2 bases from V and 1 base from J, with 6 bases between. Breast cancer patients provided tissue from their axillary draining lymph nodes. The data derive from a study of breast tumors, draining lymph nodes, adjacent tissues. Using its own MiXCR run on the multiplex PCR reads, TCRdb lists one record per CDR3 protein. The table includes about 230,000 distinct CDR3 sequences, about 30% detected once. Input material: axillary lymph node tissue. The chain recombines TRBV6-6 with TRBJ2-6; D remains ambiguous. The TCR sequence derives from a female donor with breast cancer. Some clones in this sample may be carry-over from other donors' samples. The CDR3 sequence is CASSYEGSGANVLTF. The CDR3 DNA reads TGTGCCAGCAGTTACGAAGGTTCTGGGGCCAACGTCCTGACTTTC.